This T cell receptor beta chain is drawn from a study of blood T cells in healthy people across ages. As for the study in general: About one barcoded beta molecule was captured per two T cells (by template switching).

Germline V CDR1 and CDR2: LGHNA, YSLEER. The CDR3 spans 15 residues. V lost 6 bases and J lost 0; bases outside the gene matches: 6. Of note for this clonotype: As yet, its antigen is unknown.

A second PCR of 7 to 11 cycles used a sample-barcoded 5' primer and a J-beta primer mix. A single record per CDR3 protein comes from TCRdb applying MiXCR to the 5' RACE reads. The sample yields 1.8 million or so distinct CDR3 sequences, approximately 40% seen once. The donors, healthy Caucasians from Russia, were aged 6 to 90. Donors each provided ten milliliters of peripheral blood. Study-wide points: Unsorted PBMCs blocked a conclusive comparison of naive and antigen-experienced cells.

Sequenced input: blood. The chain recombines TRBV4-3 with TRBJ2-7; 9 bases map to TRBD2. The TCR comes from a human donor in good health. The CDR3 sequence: CASSWERGDSYEQYF. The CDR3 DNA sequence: TGCGCCAGCAGTTGGGAGCGGGGGGACTCCTACGAGCAGTACTTC.